The clone carrying this T cell receptor (beta chain) was seen more than once but under ten times. Its target is unknown. The data originate from a study of T cells after yellow fever vaccination. Generation of TCR cDNA used 5'RACE template switching (which added a universal primer site and UMIs). TCRdb itself ran the 5' RACE reads through MiXCR, one entry per CDR3 protein. There are 95,000 to 150,000 distinct CDR3 sequences in the sample; 8.9% occur only once, and less than 40% lies in the top ten. CDR1 is SEHNR and CDR2 is FQNEAQ in the germline V gene (reference sequence). The CDR3 length is 12 residues. V lost 5 bases and J lost 3, with 7 bases in between. Study outcomes and limitations: A secondary response was less intense yet reached its peak sooner, at day 5 versus 15. Contaminating bulk clonotypes could be abundant in FACS-sorted repertoires.

The starting material was CD8+ T cells sorted from PBMCs, obtained on the day of the yellow fever booster vaccination. The receptor was isolated from a man between 18 and 29 years old who received the YFV17D yellow fever vaccine. V gene TRBV7-9 combines with J gene TRBJ1-1; D unresolved. CDR3 loop: CASSPPDTEAFF. CDR3 coding DNA: TGTGCCAGCAGCCCTCCGGACACTGAAGCTTTCTTT.